The 3 T cell receptor beta chains given below trace back to one sample, sequenced in a study of shared clonotypes between healthy human individuals. Method: immunoSEQ multiplex PCR; TCRdb's copy keeps in-frame clones and lacks some. The sample shows approximately 1,000,000 clones, 77% of them seen only once. The sample consisted of memory CD4+ T cells from PBMCs. Subset here: CD45RA-negative fraction. The receptors stem from a man aged 18 to 35 in good health. Some clones in this sample may be carry-over from other donors' samples.

The chain joins TRBV7-9 to TRBJ2-5, with D perhaps TRBD2 (6 bases). This CDR3 is built from 15 residues. CDR1 is SEHNR, CDR2 FQNEAQ, per germline (reference sequence). V was pared by 2 bases and J by 4 bases, with 14 bases between. CDR3 sequence: CASSLPASAIETQYF. The CDR3 DNA is TGTGCCAGCAGCTTACCGGCTAGCGCGATAGAGACCCAGTACTTC.

As to this clone: A much larger clone sits a single nucleotide away, making a read error possible. The chain combines TRBV11-2 with TRBJ2-7; D gene uncertain. In germline, CDR1 is SGHAT, CDR2 FQNNGV. The CDR3 sequence is 11 residues long. In nucleotides, the CDR3 is TGTGCCAGCAGCAACTCCTACGCGCAGTACTTC. This codes for CASSNSYAQYF.

V usage is TRBV2 and J usage is TRBJ1-3; 7 bases agree with TRBD1. The V gene's germline CDR1 is SNHLY and CDR2 FYNNEI. This CDR3 has 16 amino acids. Germline trimming cut 4 bases from V and 0 bases from J; bases unmatched to any gene: 6. CDR3 region: CASSGEGQVSGNTIYF. The CDR3 DNA sequence: TGTGCCAGCAGTGGAGAAGGACAGGTCTCTGGAAACACCATATATTTT.